The rows below give T cell receptor beta chains drawn from one sample of a study of blood T cells in healthy people across ages. One entry per CDR3 protein results from TCRdb running MiXCR on the 5' RACE reads. This repertoire shows around 990,000 distinct CDR3 sequences, 35% to 45% found once; its top ten account for around 13%. Sequencing input: blood. The receptors stem from a man aged 18 to 30 in good health. The CDR3 runs from the conserved cysteine through the conserved F or W. Fields, in order: V gene, J gene, CDR3 protein.

>TRBV11-2|TRBJ2-1
CAGSPGQGLNEQFF
>TRBV27|-
CASSFASYNEQYF
>TRBV5-1|TRBJ1-4
CASSIPSDRDEKLFF
>TRBV20-1|-
CSVTLGSGNLNEQYF
>TRBV27|TRBJ2-5
CASSFGTGYQETQYF
>TRBV10-3|TRBJ2-7
CATFSGDLGTVASYEQYF
>TRBV30|TRBJ2-1
CAWIGSSYNEQFF
>TRBV7-9|TRBJ2-7
CASSSQGNRGEVQYF
>TRBV7-2|TRBJ1-6
CASSTQGSPSALHF
>TRBV12-3/TRBV12-4|TRBJ2-5
CASSSFTPEGRETQYF
>TRBV6-6|TRBJ2-1
CAGMEDPYNEQFF
>TRBV4-2|TRBJ1-2
CASSQVGRDGYGYTF
>TRBV28|TRBJ1-5
CASSFASLNQPQHF
>TRBV5-8|TRBJ2-4
CASSTTAAKNIQYF
>TRBV20-1|TRBJ1-5
CSAKDRDGHQPQHF
>TRBV6-6|TRBJ2-2
CASSYLQQGNTGELFF
>TRBV20-1|TRBJ2-2
CSAISLGELFF
>TRBV2|TRBJ2-1
CASTDRDNEQFF
>TRBV29-1|TRBJ1-2
CSVGQGSPLYGYTF
>TRBV6-2/TRBV6-3|TRBJ2-5
CASSSFGLEQETQYF
>TRBV12-3/TRBV12-4|TRBJ2-1
CASLGDSHRDEQFF
>TRBV6-1|TRBJ1-1
CASTLRTDGVTGNTEAFF
>TRBV29-1|TRBJ1-1
CSVEDGREAFF
>TRBV6-6|TRBJ1-1
CASSPLGTGNTEAFF
>TRBV6-6|TRBJ2-1
CASSYLGKGEQFF
>TRBV21-1|TRBJ1-1
CASSKECRHTEAFF
>TRBV18|TRBJ1-1
CASSPQGAEDTEAFF
>TRBV25-1|TRBJ1-1
CATSQGTEAFF
>TRBV6-6|TRBJ2-5
CASSYMGAQETQYF
>TRBV4-1|TRBJ2-2
CASSLNTGRNTGELFF
>TRBV7-2|TRBJ1-1
CASSPRDRSMNTEAFF
>TRBV9|TRBJ1-2
CASSVATGEWDGYTF
>TRBV2|TRBJ2-1
CASSGAYASYNEQFF
>TRBV5-1|TRBJ1-4
CASSVRGLGTNEKLFF
>TRBV20-1|TRBJ1-5
CSARARGTANQPQHF
>TRBV5-8|TRBJ2-5
CASSFDSRETQYF
>TRBV6-6|TRBJ1-2
CASSVTQGGAVGYTF
>TRBV10-3|TRBJ2-3
CAISELVAGGPTDTQYF
>TRBV5-1|TRBJ1-5
CATRPETTGPQHF
>TRBV6-2/TRBV6-3|TRBJ2-7
CASTASGSYEQYF
>TRBV11-2|TRBJ2-1
CASSSPDRHDEQFF
>TRBV5-1|TRBJ2-5
CASSSGTASETQYF
>TRBV28|TRBJ1-2
CASSPPGQGAGGYTF
>TRBV7-2|TRBJ1-1
CASSLVRGVGNTEAFF
>TRBV4-2|TRBJ2-3
CASSQGRSTTSTDTQYF
>TRBV7-9|TRBJ2-6
CASSPRTGFGANVLTF
>TRBV4-2|TRBJ2-5
CASSQLSNEQYF
>TRBV20-1|TRBJ2-7
CSARGLAGILNEQYF
>TRBV7-2|TRBJ2-3
CASTSGVQADTQYF
>TRBV28|TRBJ2-1
CASSAAPETRSFF
>TRBV9|TRBJ1-2
CANSGLVQGARGYTF
>TRBV6-1|TRBJ1-2
CASRSGQASAIHYGYTF
>TRBV29-1|TRBJ2-2
CSVEFRDRGYTGELFF
>TRBV6-5|TRBJ2-3
CASSPEGLPTDTRYF
>TRBV12-3/TRBV12-4|TRBJ1-2
CASSFYGHLYGYTF
>TRBV3-1|TRBJ1-1
CASSPPDRGAFF
>TRBV5-1|TRBJ2-1
CASSLERGGVLSSYNEQFF